This T cell receptor beta chain was obtained from a study of tumor and adjacent non-tumor tissue in lung cancer. On the study more broadly: About 4.17 million productive TCRbeta reads were obtained per sample on average. Study-level findings and limits: Top 100 clones took a larger repertoire share in normal lung.

The library came from three nested PCR rounds adapted from ARM-PCR protocols. Each CDR3 protein gets one entry after TCRdb re-called the multiplex PCR reads with MiXCR. Altogether some 66,000 distinct CDR3 sequences are present, around two thirds being singletons, with the ten largest covering more than 30%. RNA was extracted from bulk tissue without any cell sorting. More than 3 cm separated this lung sample from the edge of the tumor. This clonotype was observed many times. Its antigen remains unidentified. CDR1 and CDR2 from the germline V gene are MGHRA and YSYEKL. The V end was cut by 0 bases, the J end by 2 bases, with 8 bases between. This CDR3 spans 15 amino acids.

The chain uses TRBV4-1 and TRBJ1-5; D uncertain. Sequencing input: distant non-tumor lung tissue. This clonotype originated in a man between 65 and 85 years old with non-small cell lung cancer. CDR3 nucleotides: TGCGCCAGCAGCCAAGAAGGTAAGGGCAATCAGCCCCAGCATTTT. Translation: CASSQEGKGNQPQHF.